Listed below are T cell receptor beta chains from one sample, sequenced in a study of beta chain features in type 1 diabetes. TCRdb keeps only in-frame clones here, not all; method: immunoSEQ multiplex PCR. In the table there are 150,000 or so clones, 7% to 10% of which are singletons. The sequenced sample was central memory CD4+ T cells from blood. The receptor set was obtained from a woman between 18 and 30 years old in good health. Each CDR3 is given with its conserved first and last residue. Fields, in order: D gene, J gene, V gene, clone size, CDR3 DNA, CDR3 protein. D genes are given only for firm matches. A row's size may be missing; if present it is once, few, many or a size class.

d_call: TRBD1; j_call: TRBJ1-5; v_call: TRBV2; clone_size: few; cdr3_nt: TGTGCCAGCACCGGCTCGAGACAGGGTAGTGGCAATCAGCCCCAGCATTTT; cdr3_aa: CASTGSRQGSGNQPQHF
d_call: -; j_call: TRBJ2-7; v_call: TRBV5-1; clone_size: few; cdr3_nt: TGCGCCAGCAGCTTGGACAGGGCCTACGAGCAGTACTTC; cdr3_aa: CASSLDRAYEQYF
d_call: TRBD2; j_call: TRBJ2-1; v_call: TRBV29-1; clone_size: -; cdr3_nt: TGCAGCGTAGGGACTAGTGGTAATGAGCAGTTCTTC; cdr3_aa: CSVGTSGNEQFF
d_call: -; j_call: TRBJ2-5; v_call: TRBV30; clone_size: many; cdr3_nt: TGTGCCTGGAGTGCCTTAGAGACCCAGTACTTC; cdr3_aa: CAWSALETQYF
d_call: TRBD1; j_call: TRBJ1-5; v_call: TRBV7-8; clone_size: few; cdr3_nt: TGTGCCTCCAGAGGAGGGGGCGGCAATCAGCCCCAGCATTTT; cdr3_aa: CASRGGGGNQPQHF
d_call: -; j_call: TRBJ1-6; v_call: TRBV5-1; clone_size: few; cdr3_nt: TGCGCCAGCAGCCTGGAGCCCAGTGGGAGTTCACCCCTCCACTTT; cdr3_aa: CASSLEPSGSSPLHF
d_call: -; j_call: TRBJ1-6; v_call: TRBV30; clone_size: -; cdr3_nt: TGTGCCTGGAGTCCCGGGACTACCAATTCACCCCTCCACTTT; cdr3_aa: CAWSPGTTNSPLHF
d_call: -; j_call: TRBJ1-4; v_call: TRBV28; clone_size: -; cdr3_nt: TGTGCCAGCAGTGCCACAGACGGAACAACTAATGAAAAACTGTTTTTT; cdr3_aa: CASSATDGTTNEKLFF
d_call: -; j_call: TRBJ2-3; v_call: TRBV4-1; clone_size: -; cdr3_nt: TGCGCCAGCAGCCAAGATATAATTAGCACAGATACGCAGTATTTT; cdr3_aa: CASSQDIISTDTQYF
d_call: TRBD1; j_call: TRBJ1-6; v_call: TRBV4-1; clone_size: -; cdr3_nt: TGCGCCAGCAGCCAAGGGGCAGGACAGGGGTCACCCCTCCACTTT; cdr3_aa: CASSQGAGQGSPLHF
d_call: TRBD1; j_call: TRBJ1-2; v_call: TRBV25-1; clone_size: few; cdr3_nt: TGTGCCAGCAGGGCAGGGGGAGTTGGCTACACCTTC; cdr3_aa: CASRAGGVGYTF
d_call: -; j_call: TRBJ2-7; v_call: TRBV11-2; clone_size: -; cdr3_nt: TGTGCCAGCAGCACCCACAGGGACCCCTACGAGCAGTACTTC; cdr3_aa: CASSTHRDPYEQYF
d_call: -; j_call: TRBJ1-4; v_call: TRBV6-9; clone_size: -; cdr3_nt: TGTGCCAGCAGTTATTCGGGGAGACGTGCAACTAATGAAAAACTGTTTTTT; cdr3_aa: CASSYSGRRATNEKLFF
d_call: TRBD2; j_call: TRBJ2-2; v_call: TRBV7-9; clone_size: few; cdr3_nt: TGTGCCAGCAGTACCGGGGGGAGCGGTTCCGGGGAGCTGTTTTTT; cdr3_aa: CASSTGGSGSGELFF
d_call: TRBD1; j_call: TRBJ2-7; v_call: TRBV11-3; clone_size: once; cdr3_nt: TGTGCCAGCAGCTTAGAGCGAGCGGACAGGGCCTACGAGCAGTACTTC; cdr3_aa: CASSLERADRAYEQYF
d_call: -; j_call: TRBJ1-5; v_call: TRBV30; clone_size: few; cdr3_nt: TGTGCCTGGAGTATCGGGTCGGGACAGCCCCAGCATTTT; cdr3_aa: CAWSIGSGQPQHF
d_call: -; j_call: TRBJ1-1; v_call: TRBV6-6; clone_size: -; cdr3_nt: TGTGCCAGCGGGCTCGACACTGAAGCTTTCTTT; cdr3_aa: CASGLDTEAFF
d_call: -; j_call: TRBJ2-2; v_call: TRBV29-1; clone_size: many; cdr3_nt: TGCAGCGTTGGCACGGTAAACGGGGAGCTGTTTTTT; cdr3_aa: CSVGTVNGELFF
d_call: -; j_call: TRBJ2-7; v_call: TRBV11-2; clone_size: many; cdr3_nt: TGTGCCAGCAGCTTAGAGGGGGGTAGCTCCTACGAGCAGTACTTC; cdr3_aa: CASSLEGGSSYEQYF
d_call: TRBD1; j_call: TRBJ2-1; v_call: TRBV5-1; clone_size: -; cdr3_nt: TGCGCCAGCAGGCGACAGGGGTACAATGAGCAGTTCTTC; cdr3_aa: CASRRQGYNEQFF
d_call: -; j_call: TRBJ2-1; v_call: TRBV11-2; clone_size: many; cdr3_nt: TGTGCCAGCAGCTCCGGGATACAGGGCAATGAGCAGTTCTTC; cdr3_aa: CASSSGIQGNEQFF
d_call: TRBD1; j_call: TRBJ2-2; v_call: TRBV2; clone_size: few; cdr3_nt: TGTGCCAGCACCCCGACAGGGGCGAACACCGGGGAGCTGTTTTTT; cdr3_aa: CASTPTGANTGELFF
d_call: -; j_call: TRBJ1-5; v_call: TRBV28; clone_size: many; cdr3_nt: TGTGCCAGCAGTTTATCCACAGGGCCCCAGCATTTT; cdr3_aa: CASSLSTGPQHF
d_call: -; j_call: TRBJ2-1; v_call: TRBV30; clone_size: few; cdr3_nt: TGTGCCTGGAGTGGCAATAGCGGTTACAATGAGCAGTTCTTC; cdr3_aa: CAWSGNSGYNEQFF
d_call: -; j_call: TRBJ1-2; v_call: TRBV28; clone_size: -; cdr3_nt: TGTGCCAGCAGAGGACAGACTCTCTATGGCTACACCTTC; cdr3_aa: CASRGQTLYGYTF
d_call: -; j_call: TRBJ1-6; v_call: TRBV27; clone_size: few; cdr3_nt: TGTGCCAGCAGGGACAGACTTTTTTCACCCCTCCACTTT; cdr3_aa: CASRDRLFSPLHF
d_call: -; j_call: TRBJ1-1; v_call: TRBV5-8; clone_size: -; cdr3_nt: TGTGCCAGCTACCGAGCGCCGAACACTGAAGCTTTCTTT; cdr3_aa: CASYRAPNTEAFF
d_call: -; j_call: TRBJ2-7; v_call: TRBV6-5; clone_size: few; cdr3_nt: TGTGCCAGCAGTTACTCGAGGTACTCGTACGAGCAGTACTTC; cdr3_aa: CASSYSRYSYEQYF
d_call: -; j_call: TRBJ1-3; v_call: TRBV18; clone_size: -; cdr3_nt: TGTGCCAGCTCACCACGGACAGATGGAAACACCATATATTTT; cdr3_aa: CASSPRTDGNTIYF
d_call: -; j_call: TRBJ1-2; v_call: TRBV10-3; clone_size: few; cdr3_nt: TGTGCCATCAGTGACAGGGGCGATGGCTACACCTTC; cdr3_aa: CAISDRGDGYTF
d_call: TRBD2; j_call: TRBJ2-1; v_call: TRBV5-4; clone_size: -; cdr3_nt: TGTGCCAGCAGCGAAACTTCTAGCGGAGGCTACAATGAGCAGTTCTTC; cdr3_aa: CASSETSSGGYNEQFF
d_call: -; j_call: TRBJ2-7; v_call: TRBV19; clone_size: -; cdr3_nt: TGTGCCAGTAGTCCCGCGGGGGCGAGGAGCGGCGAGCAGTACTTC; cdr3_aa: CASSPAGARSGEQYF
d_call: -; j_call: TRBJ2-1; v_call: TRBV10-2; clone_size: -; cdr3_nt: TGCGCCAGCAGTGTTGCGGGATCTAACAATGAGCAGTTCTTC; cdr3_aa: CASSVAGSNNEQFF
d_call: TRBD1; j_call: TRBJ2-5; v_call: TRBV18; clone_size: many; cdr3_nt: TGTGCCAGCTCGGGACCGACAGGGAAGGAGACCCAGTACTTC; cdr3_aa: CASSGPTGKETQYF
d_call: TRBD1; j_call: TRBJ2-6; v_call: TRBV5-4; clone_size: -; cdr3_nt: TGTGCCAGCAGTTACGACGGGACAGGCTTATCTGGGGCCAACGTCCTGACTTTC; cdr3_aa: CASSYDGTGLSGANVLTF
d_call: -; j_call: TRBJ2-1; v_call: TRBV5-4; clone_size: once; cdr3_nt: TGTGCCAGCAGCTTGGGGGAGTTAAGACAACCGCGGTTCTTC; cdr3_aa: CASSLGELRQPRFF
d_call: -; j_call: TRBJ2-2; v_call: TRBV11-1; clone_size: -; cdr3_nt: TGTGCCAGCAGCCGTAACACCGGGGAGCTGTTTTTT; cdr3_aa: CASSRNTGELFF
d_call: -; j_call: TRBJ1-5; v_call: TRBV28; clone_size: many; cdr3_nt: TGTGCCAGCAGTGCCGTGGGGGCAGTTCAGCCCCAGCATTTT; cdr3_aa: CASSAVGAVQPQHF
d_call: TRBD2; j_call: TRBJ2-1; v_call: TRBV7-9; clone_size: -; cdr3_nt: TGTGCCAGCAGCCCCGGGATTAGCGGGGTCGATGAGCAGTTCTTC; cdr3_aa: CASSPGISGVDEQFF
d_call: TRBD1; j_call: TRBJ1-5; v_call: TRBV5-8; clone_size: -; cdr3_nt: TGTGCCAGCAGCCCCGGGACAGGGGCGAACAATCAGCCCCAGCATTTT; cdr3_aa: CASSPGTGANNQPQHF
d_call: -; j_call: TRBJ1-1; v_call: TRBV4-2; clone_size: few; cdr3_nt: TGTGCCAGCAGCCAAGAACGTTTCGGCGGTGAAGCTTTCTTT; cdr3_aa: CASSQERFGGEAFF
d_call: TRBD1; j_call: TRBJ2-5; v_call: TRBV5-1; clone_size: many; cdr3_nt: TGCGCCAGCAGCTTGGGTACAGGGGCCACGGGGGAGACCCAGTACTTC; cdr3_aa: CASSLGTGATGETQYF
d_call: TRBD2; j_call: TRBJ2-4; v_call: TRBV7-8; clone_size: -; cdr3_nt: TGTGCCAGCAGCCCGGGGGGTAGGGAGAACATTCAGTACTTC; cdr3_aa: CASSPGGRENIQYF
d_call: TRBD1; j_call: TRBJ2-5; v_call: TRBV29-1; clone_size: many; cdr3_nt: TGCAGCGTAAACAGGGGACCTCCCAAAGAGACCCAGTACTTC; cdr3_aa: CSVNRGPPKETQYF
d_call: -; j_call: TRBJ2-5; v_call: TRBV9; clone_size: few; cdr3_nt: -; cdr3_aa: CASSVGPGQGIETQYF
d_call: TRBD2; j_call: TRBJ2-7; v_call: TRBV4-1; clone_size: -; cdr3_nt: TGCGCCAGCAGCCGCACTAGCGGGGGGGCCTACGAGCAGTACTTC; cdr3_aa: CASSRTSGGAYEQYF
d_call: TRBD2; j_call: TRBJ2-5; v_call: TRBV18; clone_size: few; cdr3_nt: TGTGCCAGCTCACCAGGATGGGAGGGAGAGACCCAGTACTTC; cdr3_aa: CASSPGWEGETQYF
d_call: -; j_call: TRBJ2-7; v_call: TRBV10-3; clone_size: few; cdr3_nt: TGTGCCATCAGTGGATCGGCAGGGTCCTACGAGCAGTACTTC; cdr3_aa: CAISGSAGSYEQYF
d_call: TRBD2; j_call: TRBJ2-1; v_call: TRBV5-4; clone_size: few; cdr3_nt: TGTGCCAGCAGCTTGGCTACTAGCGGGAGATTGAGTGAGCAGTTCTTC; cdr3_aa: CASSLATSGRLSEQFF
d_call: TRBD1; j_call: TRBJ1-1; v_call: TRBV5-1; clone_size: few; cdr3_nt: TGCGCCAGCAGCTTAACCGGGACAGTGAACACTGAAGCTTTCTTT; cdr3_aa: CASSLTGTVNTEAFF
d_call: -; j_call: TRBJ2-5; v_call: TRBV7-2; clone_size: few; cdr3_nt: TGTGCCAGCAGCTTAGATAGACTTGACCAAGAGACCCAGTACTTC; cdr3_aa: CASSLDRLDQETQYF
d_call: -; j_call: TRBJ2-7; v_call: TRBV28; clone_size: -; cdr3_nt: TGTGCCAGCAGTTTATCCGTGCCTCGAGAGGAGCAGTACTTC; cdr3_aa: CASSLSVPREEQYF
d_call: -; j_call: TRBJ1-3; v_call: TRBV11-1; clone_size: -; cdr3_nt: TGTGCCAGCAGCACAGGGAACGGAAACACCATATATTTT; cdr3_aa: CASSTGNGNTIYF
d_call: TRBD2; j_call: TRBJ2-5; v_call: TRBV18; clone_size: -; cdr3_nt: TGTGCCAGCTCAGAACTCAGCGGGGAACAAGAGACCCAGTACTTC; cdr3_aa: CASSELSGEQETQYF